These 20 T cell receptor beta chains were sequenced from one sample in a study of T cell changes during pregnancy in multiple sclerosis. Sequencing used immunoSEQ multiplex PCR; TCRdb keeps in-frame clones, though not all of them. Here the sample spans 38,000 or so clones, 93% being singletons. The source was CD4+ T cells from peripheral blood mononuclear cells, collected in the first trimester of pregnancy. The origin of the receptors is a female donor with multiple sclerosis, enrolled in a pregnancy study.

The CDR3 spells CASSVAGRGTDTQYF. CDR3 in DNA: TGTGCCAGCAGCGTAGCCGGGAGGGGGACAGATACGCAGTATTTT. The V gene is TRBV9, the J gene TRBJ2-3; 8 bases agree with TRBD2. Germline V gene data show CDR1 as SGDLS and CDR2 as YYNGEE. With V trimmed by 0 bases and J by 3 bases, 3 bases remained unmatched. The CDR3 totals 15 residues.

The V call is TRBV28, the J call TRBJ1-3; possible D gene TRBD1, 5 bases. V dropped 8 bases and J dropped 1 base, with 15 bases sitting between them. Germline CDR1 and CDR2: MDHEN and SYDVKM. CDR3 length equals 15 residues. The CDR3 region is CASVLQDGSGNTIYF. The DNA for the CDR3 is TGTGCCAGCGTATTACAGGATGGGTCTGGAAACACCATATATTTT.

The chain carries TRBV11-3 and TRBJ2-7, with D possibly being TRBD1 (5 bases). V dropped 3 bases and J dropped 3 bases, with 9 bases sitting between them. Germline CDR1 SGHNT, CDR2 YENEEA. This CDR3 has 13 residues. The CDR3, as DNA: TGTGCCAGCAGCTTCAGGACAAGCTACGAGCAGTACTTC. It specifies CASSFRTSYEQYF.

The J gene is TRBJ2-1, the V gene TRBV5-3; D may be TRBD1 (6 bases). TRBV5-3 is placed among ORFs of uncertain function. CDR3 length: 16 amino acids. Trimming cost V 3 bases and J 4 bases, with 17 bases left between them. In DNA form, the CDR3 reads TGTGCCAGAAGCTGGGGGCTCCGGGACCCATACAATGAGCAGTTCTTC. As protein: CARSWGLRDPYNEQFF.

J is TRBJ2-2 and V is TRBV7-2; D gene uncertain. The CDR3 is made up of 14 amino acids. V was trimmed by 5 bases and J by 0 bases, leaving 7 bases between them. From germline, CDR1 is SGHTA and CDR2 FQGNSA. Here the CDR3 reads CASSPDSNTGELFF. The CDR3 coding sequence is TGTGCCAGCAGCCCTGACTCGAACACCGGGGAGCTGTTTTTT.

The chain uses TRBV18 and TRBJ2-5; tentatively, D is TRBD1 (5 bases). The CDR3 spans 14 residues. Trimming cost V 2 bases and J 0 bases, with 7 bases left between them. Germline assignment: CDR1 KGHSH and CDR2 LQKENI. DNA for the CDR3: TGTGCCAGCTCACCATTGGACAACCAAGAGACCCAGTACTTC. Translated, it gives CASSPLDNQETQYF.

The V and J genes are TRBV5-1 and TRBJ1-1; 9 nucleotides align to TRBD1. This CDR3 is built from 15 residues. J was trimmed by 4 bases and V by 4 bases; bases with no gene match: 8. The germline gives CDR1 SGHRS, CDR2 YFSETQ. The DNA for the CDR3 is TGCGCCAGCAGCCCAGGGACAGGGTTCGGCACTGAAGCTTTCTTT. This encodes CASSPGTGFGTEAFF.

The chain employs TRBV15 and TRBJ1-6, with TRBD1 as a possible D gene (6 bases). The V end was cut by 0 bases, the J end by 6 bases, with 9 bases between. The CDR3 is made up of 15 amino acids. Germline V gene sequence: CDR1 LNHNV, CDR2 YYDKDF (reference sequence). In nucleotides, the CDR3 is TGTGCCACCAGCAGAGATCCCAGGGGTAATTCACCCCTCCACTTT. The encoded protein is CATSRDPRGNSPLHF.

The chain is built from TRBV6-6 and TRBJ1-1; tentative D call: TRBD1 (5 bases). The CDR3 spans 13 residues. Between the trimmed V and J ends, which lost 11 bases and 0 bases, there was a span of 13 bases. Germline CDR1 reads MNHNY; CDR2 reads SVGAGI (reference sequence). The CDR3 is CALQEGMNTEAFF. CDR3 DNA sequence: TGTGCCCTGCAGGAGGGGATGAACACTGAAGCTTTCTTT.

The rearrangement joins TRBV5-1 to TRBJ2-1; TRBD2 matches at 8 bases. This CDR3 is built from 14 residues. The V segment lost 4 bases and the J segment 6 bases; nucleotides outside the gene matches: 6. Germline V lookup: CDR1 SGHRS, CDR2 YFSETQ. The CDR3 sequence is CASSLGGRSNEQFF. The CDR3, as DNA: TGCGCCAGCAGCCTGGGCGGGAGGAGCAATGAGCAGTTCTTC.

The chain uses TRBV15 and TRBJ1-2; possible D gene TRBD1, 6 bases. Germline values: CDR1 LNHNV, CDR2 YYDKDF (reference sequence). With 1 base removed from V and 6 bases from J, the gap between germline ends came to 12 bases. This CDR3 has 14 residues. The CDR3 DNA follows: TGTGCCACCAGCAGAGGCACAGGGAGGGATGGCTACACCTTC. Translation: CATSRGTGRDGYTF.

The chain uses TRBV27 and TRBJ2-7; D may be TRBD1 (6 bases). Looked up from germline, CDR1 is MNHEY and CDR2 is SMNVEV (reference sequence). The CDR3 is 15 residues long. V was shortened by 10 bases and J by 0 bases, with 19 bases between the two germline ends. This chain's CDR3 is CATLSLEDSSYEQYF. As DNA, the CDR3 is TGTGCCACCCTCTCGCTAGAGGACAGCTCCTACGAGCAGTACTTC.

This chain connects TRBV10-3 to TRBJ2-3, with 13 bases identical to TRBD2. Germline CDR1 and CDR2: ENHRY and SYGVKD. The ends lost 3 bases at V and 0 bases at J; junction bases unmatched: 6. This CDR3 has 18 amino acids. The CDR3 DNA reads as TGTGCCATCAGTGACTCGGGACTAGCGGGGTCTAGCACAGATACGCAGTATTTT. Its translation: CAISDSGLAGSSTDTQYF.

The chain employs TRBV11-2 and TRBJ1-4; no definite D call. This CDR3 has 17 residues. V gave up 2 bases and J gave up 0 bases, with 13 bases separating them. Germline CDR1 and CDR2: SGHAT and FQNNGV. CDR3 DNA sequence: TGTGCCAGCAGCTTACGTCCTCCCGGGGCAACTAATGAAAAACTGTTTTTT. It encodes CASSLRPPGATNEKLFF.

The chain recombines TRBV27 with TRBJ2-1; possible D gene TRBD2, 6 bases. V lost 4 bases and J 2 bases, leaving 6 bases between the germline ends. The CDR3 is 13 residues long. Germline CDR1 is MNHEY and CDR2 is SMNVEV (reference sequence). The CDR3 sequence is CASSWGAYNEQFF. In nucleotides, the CDR3 is TGTGCCAGCAGTTGGGGGGCCTACAATGAGCAGTTCTTC.

V gene TRBV19 combines with J gene TRBJ1-4, with 10 nucleotides matching TRBD1. Germline trimming cut 1 base from V and 5 bases from J; bases unmatched to any gene: 1. Germline-derived CDR1 and CDR2 are LNHDA and SQIVND (reference sequence). The CDR3 totals 15 residues. CDR3 sequence: CASSIGGQGNEKLFF. CDR3 nucleotides: TGTGCCAGTAGTATAGGGGGACAGGGGAATGAAAAACTGTTTTTT.

V is TRBV5-1 and J is TRBJ2-5, with TRBD2 matching 7 bases. Per germline, CDR1 SGHRS and CDR2 YFSETQ. The junction had 8 bases not matched to a gene; V was cut back by 1 base and J by 2 bases. The CDR3 extends over 16 amino acids. The CDR3 sequence is CASSLNAGVVQETQYF. CDR3 in DNA: TGCGCCAGCAGCTTGAACGCGGGAGTCGTTCAAGAGACCCAGTACTTC.

The CDR3 bases are TGTGCCAGCAGCCCACAGGACGCAGATACGCAGTATTTT. It yields the protein CASSPQDADTQYF. The rearrangement joins TRBV11-2 to TRBJ2-3; TRBD1 might be the D (5 bases). Germline values: CDR1 SGHAT, CDR2 FQNNGV. V lost 5 bases, J lost 4 bases, and 10 bases lay in between. There are 13 residues in the CDR3.

The chain combines TRBV4-3 with TRBJ2-3; possible D gene TRBD2, 5 bases. Germline assignment: CDR1 LGHNA and CDR2 YSLEER. The length of the CDR3 is 17 residues. Trimming left V 0 bases short and J 0 bases short, with 13 bases between. The CDR3 coding sequence is TGCGCCAGCAGCCAAGACGTGAGGGTGGGTAGCACAGATACGCAGTATTTT. It codes for CASSQDVRVGSTDTQYF.

The chain has TRBV7-8 and TRBJ1-2, with D possibly matching TRBD1 (6 bases). Per germline, CDR1 SGHVS and CDR2 FQNEAQ. The CDR3 runs 14 residues. With 5 bases removed from V and 2 bases from J, the gap between germline ends came to 12 bases. The CDR3, as DNA: TGTGCCAGCAGCGAAGAGGGACACAACTATGGCTACACCTTC. Protein: CASSEEGHNYGYTF.